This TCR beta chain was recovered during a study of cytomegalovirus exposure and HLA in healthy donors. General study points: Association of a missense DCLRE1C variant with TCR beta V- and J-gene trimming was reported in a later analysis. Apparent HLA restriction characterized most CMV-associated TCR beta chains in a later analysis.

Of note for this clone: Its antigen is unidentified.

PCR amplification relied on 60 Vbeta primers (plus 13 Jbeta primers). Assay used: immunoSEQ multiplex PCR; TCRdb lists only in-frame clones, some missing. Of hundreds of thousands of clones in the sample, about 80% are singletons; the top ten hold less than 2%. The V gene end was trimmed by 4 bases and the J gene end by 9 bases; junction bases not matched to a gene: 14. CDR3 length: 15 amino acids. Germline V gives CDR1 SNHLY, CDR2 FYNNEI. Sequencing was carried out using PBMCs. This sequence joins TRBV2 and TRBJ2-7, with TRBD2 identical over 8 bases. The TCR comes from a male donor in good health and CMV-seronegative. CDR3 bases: TGTGCCAGCAGTGCTGAGGTCGGGGGGGGAGTTGGGCAGTACTTC. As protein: CASSAEVGGGVGQYF.